This T cell receptor (beta chain) was sequenced for a study of molecular identifiers for immune sequencing clone quantification. On the study more broadly: Four of five RNA aliquots from around 20,000 or 100,000 naive CD8 T cells were sequenced. General observations from the study: Clones carrying above 20 RNA copies accounted for over 98% of effector molecules, under 1% in naive cells. Investigators reportedly could detect spiked Jurkat TCR RNA from one cell among one million naive cells.

Germline V gene lookup returns CDR1 SGHRS and CDR2 YFSETQ. The length of the CDR3 is 13 residues. The J segment lost 6 bases and the V segment lost 1 base, leaving 4 bases of the junction unmatched. In its sample, this clonotype was seen many times. Its antigen is unknown. Listed TCR primers and previously described methods were used for bulk TCR libraries. TCRdb re-called the PCR reads through MiXCR, storing one row per CDR3 protein. The repertoire holds approximately 670,000 distinct CDR3 sequences, with 20% as singletons. This chain links TRBV5-1 with TRBJ2-7; 7 positions match TRBD1. The clonotype comes from a human donor in good health. Some libraries in this study had Jurkat cell RNA spiked in. Sample: naive CD8+ T cells from blood, with Jurkat cell RNA spiked in. Subset here: FACS-sorted CD8+CD4-CCR7+CD45RA+ naive T cells. The CDR3 DNA sequence: TGCGCCAGCAGCTTGTACACAGGGGCCGAGCAGTACTTC. Translating it yields CASSLYTGAEQYF.